This T cell receptor (beta chain) came from a study of tumor and adjacent non-tumor tissue in lung cancer. As for the study in general: Histology: 12 adenocarcinoma, a couple of squamous cell carcinoma, 1 small cell lung cancer. Regarding the study as a whole: Higher tumor TCR diversity was associated with shorter survival.

Germline V gives CDR1 MNHEY, CDR2 SVGEGT. The CDR3 has 17 residues. The V and J ends lost 7 bases and 2 bases respectively, with 21 bases between them. No cell sorting was done before RNA was extracted from the tissue. TCRbeta libraries were built with three rounds of nested PCR, modified from ARM-PCR. TCRdb analysed the multiplex PCR reads with MiXCR anew, one entry per CDR3 protein. The sample lists fewer than 130,000 distinct CDR3 sequences, roughly 84% occurring once. Note on this clonotype: As yet, its antigen is unknown.

The rearrangement joins TRBV6-2 or TRBV6-3 to TRBJ1-5; D is possibly TRBD1 (5 bases). The sequenced sample consisted of lung tumor tissue. This clonotype was sampled from a man aged 65-85 years with non-small cell lung cancer. The CDR3 DNA reads as TGTGCCAGCAATGCTCTGATAATTGGACATCGCAATCAGCCCCAGCATTTT. The encoded protein is CASNALIIGHRNQPQHF.